Each of the 6 T cell receptor beta chains below was sequenced from the same sample in a study of CD4 T cells in relation to SARS-CoV-2 and coronaviruses. The table came from immunoSEQ multiplex PCR; TCRdb's copy has only in-frame clones and leaves some out. Here the sample spans about 25,000 clones, about three quarters being singletons. These TCRs' antigens remain unknown. The unexposed donors gave CD4+ T cells in about 2010-2019, prior to COVID-19. The cells were cultured for over eight days before CD4+ T cells were isolated. Material: CD4+ T cells from PBMCs, cultured in vitro. The receptors originated from a human donor in good health.

The V and J genes are TRBV19 and TRBJ1-5; 7 bases are a match to TRBD1. V lost 2 bases and J lost 2; bases outside the gene matches: 0. Germline V lookup: CDR1 LNHDA, CDR2 SQIVND (reference sequence). The CDR3 sequence is 14 residues long. The CDR3: CASSIQGGNQPQHF. Written as DNA, the CDR3 is TGTGCCAGTAGTATACAGGGGGGCAATCAGCCCCAGCATTTT.

The chain combines TRBV30 with TRBJ1-1; D not certain. The CDR3 spans 12 residues. Germline CDR1 is GTSNPN and CDR2 is SVGIG (reference sequence). V was trimmed by 8 bases and J by 1 base, leaving 11 bases between them. CDR3 in amino acids: CAQSLRNTEAFF. In nucleotides, the CDR3 is TGTGCCCAATCACTGAGGAACACTGAAGCTTTCTTT.

J is TRBJ2-1 and V is TRBV6-2 or TRBV6-3; TRBD2 aligns across 7 bases. Per germline, CDR1 MNHEY and CDR2 SVGEGT. This CDR3 region has 16 residues. J was trimmed by 1 base and V by 2 bases; bases with no gene match: 5. The CDR3 nucleotides are TGTGCCAGCAGTTACCCTCTAGCGGCGTCCTACAATGAGCAGTTCTTC. Translation: CASSYPLAASYNEQFF.

The chain is built from TRBV4-2 and TRBJ1-4; tentative D call: TRBD1 (6 bases). The CDR3 length is 17 residues. Trimming took off 0 bases at V and 10 bases at J, with 21 bases between the two ends. CDR1 is LGHNA and CDR2 is YNFKEQ in the germline V gene. The CDR3 spells CASSQEVDRGRLGKLFF. CDR3 sequence (DNA): TGTGCCAGCAGCCAAGAGGTGGACAGAGGTCGTCTTGGAAAACTGTTTTTT.

This chain uses TRBV6-5 with TRBJ2-5, with D unclear. The CDR3 spans 15 residues. Trimming cost V 4 bases and J 2 bases, with 14 bases left between them. Germline V lookup: CDR1 MNHEY, CDR2 SVGAGI. The CDR3 bases are TGTGCCAGCAGTTCCACTGGAATACTACAAGAGACCCAGTACTTC. Protein: CASSSTGILQETQYF.

The rearrangement uses TRBV7-2 and TRBJ2-1; TRBD2 agrees at 11 bases. In germline, CDR1 is SGHTA, CDR2 FQGNSA. The CDR3 runs 15 residues. V dropped 6 bases and J dropped 2; count of bases not matched to a gene: 3. CDR3 residues: CASRETSGTYNEQFF. In nucleotides, the CDR3 is TGTGCCAGCAGGGAGACTAGCGGGACCTACAATGAGCAGTTCTTC.